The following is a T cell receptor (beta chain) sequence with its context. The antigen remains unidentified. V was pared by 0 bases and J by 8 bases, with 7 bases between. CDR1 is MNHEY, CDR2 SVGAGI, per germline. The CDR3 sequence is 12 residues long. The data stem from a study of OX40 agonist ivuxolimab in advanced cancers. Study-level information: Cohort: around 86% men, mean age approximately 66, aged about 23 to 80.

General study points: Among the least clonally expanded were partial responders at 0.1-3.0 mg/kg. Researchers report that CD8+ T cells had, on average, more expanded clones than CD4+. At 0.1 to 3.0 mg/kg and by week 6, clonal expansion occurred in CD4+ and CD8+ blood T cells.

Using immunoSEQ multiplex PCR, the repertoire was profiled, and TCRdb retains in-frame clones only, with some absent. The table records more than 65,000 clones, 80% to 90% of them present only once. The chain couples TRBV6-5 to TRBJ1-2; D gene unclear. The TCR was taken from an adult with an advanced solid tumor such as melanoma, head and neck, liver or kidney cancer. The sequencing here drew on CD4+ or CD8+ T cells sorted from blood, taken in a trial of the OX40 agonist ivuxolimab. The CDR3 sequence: CASSYSMGGYTF. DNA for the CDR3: TGTGCCAGCAGTTACTCGATGGGGGGCTACACCTTC.